The rows below give T cell receptor delta chains drawn from one sample of a study of Vδ1+ human thymocytes. TCRdb reanalysed the multiplex PCR reads with CATT. The sample records about 75,000 delta-chain clones, roughly a third being singletons. The sample taken for sequencing was Vdelta1+ gamma-delta thymocytes from the thymus. Every receptor here comes from a boy under three years old who had congenital heart surgery. CDR3s include the opening cysteine and the closing phenylalanine or tryptophan. The D gene is left open where the match is weak. Only some rows state a clone size, as once, few, many or a class for expanded clones.

clone_size	d_call	v_call	j_call	cdr3_nt	cdr3_aa
-	TRDD3	TRDV1	TRDJ1	TGTGCTCTTGGGGAACTGTCCTTCCAGCCCTACTGGGGGGACTCACTGTACACCGATAAACTCATCTTT	CALGELSFQPYWGDSLYTDKLIF
few	-	TRDV1	TRDJ1	TGTGCTCTTGGGGATACTCCGTTTTGGGGCTTGGGTCCAAACCCGACTAGAGGCACCGATAAACTCATCTTT	CALGDTPFWGLGPNPTRGTDKLIF
few	TRDD3	TRDV1	TRDJ1	TGTGCTCTTGGGGCCTTTCCTAAATTGGGGGATACTTTCTATGGGAAACTCATCTTT	CALGAFPKLGDTFYGKLIF
few	TRDD3	TRDV1	TRDJ1	TGTGCTCTTGGGGAACCTCCTTGTGGGGATATAAACACCGATAAACTCATCTTT	CALGEPPCGDINTDKLIF
few	-	TRDV1	TRDJ1	TGTGCTCTTGGGGCCGCCTTCGCTCGGCCGGGAATAGTATGGTACACCGATAAACTCATCTTT	CALGAAFARPGIVWYTDKLIF
few	-	TRDV1	TRDJ1	TGTGCTCTTGGGGAACTAGAGATGTCCGTGGGGATTGCGGATAAACTCATCTTT	CALGELEMSVGIADKLIF
few	TRDD2	TRDV1	TRDJ1	TGTGCTCTTGGGGACCCCACCCCTCATCTTCCTACATGGGGGCCCACCGATAAACTCATCTTT	CALGDPTPHLPTWGPTDKLIF
-	-	TRDV1	TRDJ1	TGTGCTCTTGGGGAAAGCTCTCCTCCGAACACCGATAAACTCATCTTT	CALGESSPPNTDKLIF
-	TRDD3	TRDV1	TRDJ1	TGTGCTCTTGGGGAACTCTGGGACTCCTTTCCCCGGGGGTACTGGGGGTACACCGATAAACTCATCTTT	CALGELWDSFPRGYWGYTDKLIF
-	-	TRDV1	TRDJ1	TGTGCTCTTGGGGAACTGCCCTTCCTAGTTGGATACGCCTCCGATAAACTCATCTTT	CALGELPFLVGYASDKLIF
-	-	TRDV1	TRDJ1	TGTGCTCTTGGGGTCAGGTGGGCCTTCGACACCGATAAACTCATCTTT	CALGVRWAFDTDKLIF
-	TRDD3	TRDV1	TRDJ1	TGTGCTCTTGGGGAACTGGGTCCTGCTCCCACGGTGTACTGGGGATTTCCCGATAAACTCATCTTT	CALGELGPAPTVYWGFPDKLIF
-	-	TRDV1	TRDJ1	TGTGCTCTTGGGATCCCCTTCCTACAAGGGGGCTGGGGGATAAACACCGAAAAACTCATCTTT	CALGIPFLQGGWGINTEKLIF
-	TRDD3	TRDV1	TRDJ1	TGTGCTCTTGGGGAACTCTGGCCTACGATTACTGGGGGACCTCAAGTTAAGTACACCGATAAACTCATCTTT	CALGELWPTITGGPQVKYTDKLIF
-	TRDD3	TRDV1	TRDJ1	TGTGCTCTTGGGGACTCCTTCGTGTTATGGGGGAGAGGGTACACCGATAAACTCATCTTT	CALGDSFVLWGRGYTDKLIF
-	TRDD3	TRDV1	TRDJ1	TGTGCTCTTGGGGATACCCTGGGGACTGGGGGATTGTCCGCCGATAAACTCATCTTT	CALGDTLGTGGLSADKLIF
-	-	TRDV1	TRDJ1	TGTGCTCTTGGGGAGGCCTTCCTACTTACTGGGGGATCCCCCGATAAACTCATCTTT	CALGEAFLLTGGSPDKLIF